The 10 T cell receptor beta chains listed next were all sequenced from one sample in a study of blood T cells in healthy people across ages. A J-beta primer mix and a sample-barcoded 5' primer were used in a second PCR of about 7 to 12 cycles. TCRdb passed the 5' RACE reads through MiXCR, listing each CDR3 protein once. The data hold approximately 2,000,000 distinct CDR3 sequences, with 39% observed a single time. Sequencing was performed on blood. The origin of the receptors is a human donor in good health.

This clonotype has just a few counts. CDR3 amino acids: CASSKRSTDTQYF. In DNA, the CDR3 is TGTGCCAGCAGCAAACGGAGCACAGATACGCAGTATTTT. V and J are TRBV21-1 and TRBJ2-3. TRBV21-1 is a listed pseudogene. The CDR3 loop spans 13 amino acids.

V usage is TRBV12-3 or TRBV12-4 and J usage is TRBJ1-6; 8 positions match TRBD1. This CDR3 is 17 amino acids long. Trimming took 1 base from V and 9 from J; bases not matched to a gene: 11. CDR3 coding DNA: TGTGCCAGCAGTTTAGATTCCGGACAGGGAGTAAGTTCACCCCTCCACTTT. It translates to CASSLDSGQGVSSPLHF.

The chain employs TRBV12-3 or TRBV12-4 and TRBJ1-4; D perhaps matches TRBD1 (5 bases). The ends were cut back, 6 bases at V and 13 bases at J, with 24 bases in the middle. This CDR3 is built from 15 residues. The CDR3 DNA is TGTGCCAGCAGCGGCCGTCAGGGAGGCTACCGAGGACTGTTTTTT. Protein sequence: CASSGRQGGYRGLFF.

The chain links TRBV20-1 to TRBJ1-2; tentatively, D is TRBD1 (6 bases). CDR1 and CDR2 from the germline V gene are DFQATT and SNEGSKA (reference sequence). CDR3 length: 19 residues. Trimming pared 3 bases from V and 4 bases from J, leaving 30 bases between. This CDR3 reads CSARSPQAQRGGGGYGYTF. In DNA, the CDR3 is TGCAGTGCTAGGAGCCCCCAAGCCCAGAGGGGGGGCGGGGGCTATGGCTACACCTTC.

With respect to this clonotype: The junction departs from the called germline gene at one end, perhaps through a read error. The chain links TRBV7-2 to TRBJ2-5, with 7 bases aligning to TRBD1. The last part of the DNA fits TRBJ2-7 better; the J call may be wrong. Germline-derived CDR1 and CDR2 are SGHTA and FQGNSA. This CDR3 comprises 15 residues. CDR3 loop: CASGLGQFQGYEQYF. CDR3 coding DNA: TGTGCCAGCGGCTTGGGACAGTTCCAGGGGTACGAGCAGTACTTC.

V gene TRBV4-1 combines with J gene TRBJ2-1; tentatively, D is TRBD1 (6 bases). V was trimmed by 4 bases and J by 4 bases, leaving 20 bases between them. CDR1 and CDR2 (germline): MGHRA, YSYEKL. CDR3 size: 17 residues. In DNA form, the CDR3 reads TGCGCCAGCAGCCTCAAAATAACAGGGCCCGTTTACAATGAGCAGTTCTTC. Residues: CASSLKITGPVYNEQFF.

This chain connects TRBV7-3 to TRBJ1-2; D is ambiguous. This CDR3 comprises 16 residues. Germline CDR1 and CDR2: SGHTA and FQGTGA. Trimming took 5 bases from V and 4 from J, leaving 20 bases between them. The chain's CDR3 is CASSPEPGDRGYGYTF. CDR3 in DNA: TGTGCCAGCAGCCCTGAACCCGGAGATCGGGGCTATGGCTACACCTTC.

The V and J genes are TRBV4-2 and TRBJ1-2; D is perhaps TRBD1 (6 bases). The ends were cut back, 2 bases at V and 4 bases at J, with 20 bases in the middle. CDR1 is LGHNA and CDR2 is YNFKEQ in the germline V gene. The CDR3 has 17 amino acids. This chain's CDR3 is CASSQFLPGHILYGYTF. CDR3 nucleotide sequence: TGTGCCAGCAGCCAATTCCTCCCGGGACACATACTCTATGGCTACACCTTC.

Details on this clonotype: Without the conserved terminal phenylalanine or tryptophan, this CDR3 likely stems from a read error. The CDR3 bases are TGTGCCAGCTCACCGGGGCGGCTCTCTGGGGCCAACGTCCTGACTGTC. As protein: CASSPGRLSGANVLTV. This chain joins TRBV18 and TRBJ2-6, with a weak D call TRBD1 (5 bases). The CDR3 is 16 residues long. The germline V gene has CDR1 KGHSH and CDR2 LQKENI. Trimming cost V 3 bases and J 0 bases, with 9 bases left between them.

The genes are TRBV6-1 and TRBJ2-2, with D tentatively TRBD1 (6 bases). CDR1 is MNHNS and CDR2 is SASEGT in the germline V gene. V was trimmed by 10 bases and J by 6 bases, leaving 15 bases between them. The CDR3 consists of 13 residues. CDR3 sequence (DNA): TGTGCCAACAGGTCAGGGGAGCCCGGGGAGCTGTTTTTT. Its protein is CANRSGEPGELFF.